Shown below are 3 T cell receptor beta chains from a single sample sequenced in a study of blood T cell repertoires in COVID-19 (TCRdb year 2020). The method behind the library was the immunoSEQ multiplex PCR assay. In its TCRdb copy, this immuneACCESS table keeps in-frame sequences only and misses some clones. Where compared with another copy, unresolved V genes explain less than half of these, and the others have no known cause. This sample holds about 80,000 clones; about 87% were observed only once. The ten largest clones capture around 7.2% of the sample. Material for sequencing was peripheral blood. These receptors were taken from a woman aged 80 or over with acute or convalescent COVID-19.

This rearrangement joins TRBV5-1 to TRBJ2-7, with 9 bases that match TRBD1. The CDR3 sequence is 12 residues long. Looked up from germline, CDR1 is SGHRS and CDR2 is YFSETQ. V lost 4 bases to trimming and J lost 6 bases; unmatched junction nucleotides: 2. CDR3 region: CASSGTGREQYF. The CDR3 bases are TGCGCCAGCAGCGGGACAGGGCGCGAGCAGTACTTC.

V gene TRBV6-5 combines with J gene TRBJ1-2, with 8 bases that match TRBD1. Trimming removed 10 bases from V and 8 bases from J; junction bases left unmatched: 9. Germline CDR1 and CDR2: MNHEY and SVGAGI. This CDR3 comprises 12 residues. This chain's CDR3 is CAITDRAKGYTF. The CDR3 region has the DNA TGTGCCATCACGGACAGGGCCAAGGGCTACACCTTC.

The chain uses TRBV19 and TRBJ2-7, with TRBD2 matching 9 bases. The CDR3 consists of 14 residues. V trimming: 4 bases; J trimming: 1 base; junction bases outside the gene matches: 2. Germline CDR1 is LNHDA and CDR2 is SQIVND (reference sequence). Here the CDR3 DNA reads TGTGCCAGTAGTAGGCGGGAGGGGTCCTACGAGCAGTACTTC. The encoded protein is CASSRREGSYEQYF.